The following is a T cell receptor beta chain sequence with its context. Its antigen is currently unknown. V lost 0 bases to trimming and J lost 9 bases, with 9 bases between them. The CDR3 is made up of 12 amino acids. The germline V gene has CDR1 LGHDT and CDR2 YNNKEL (reference sequence). This specimen comes from a study of T cell responses to AZD1222 COVID-19 vaccine. Study-level results: After two AZD1222 doses, spike-specific TCR breadth and depth rose versus day 0.

Only in-frame clones appear in the TCRdb table, and some are missing; sequencing was by immunoSEQ multiplex PCR. The sample holds approximately 150,000 clones; around 90% are singletons and the top ten take 3.3%. The source of this sequence is an adult who received the AZD1222 COVID-19 vaccine. The chain combines TRBV3-1 (or the pseudogene TRBV3-2) with TRBJ2-7; the D is unclear. Sequencing used peripheral blood, obtained 28 days after the second AZD1222 dose. This chain's CDR3 is CASSQEGLGQYF. For the CDR3, the DNA is TGTGCCAGCAGCCAAGAAGGCCTAGGGCAGTACTTC.